Below, one T cell receptor beta chain is given with its context. Its specific antigen is unknown. No base-level quality is on record; no much larger clone is a single base apart. The CDR3 regions of human TCRbeta chains were subjected to immunosequencing. Regarding the original processing steps: TCRs in the repertoires were compared against a reference library of SARS-CoV-2-specific TCRs that had been generated with the MIRA antigen-specificity platform. Breadth was defined as the fraction of unique TCRs that were SARS-CoV-2-associated. Depth was defined as the fraction of total T cells that were SARS-CoV-2-associated. Each spike-specific TCR was assigned to its reactive spike region and to a CD4 or CD8 class using the MIRA data. Log10-transformed breadth and depth values were compared by one-way ANOVA with Sidak's multiple comparisons tests. Imported from immuneACCESS, the table was reduced by TCRdb to in-frame sequences with V and J called. These copies leave out some clones; in studies compared against another copy, an unresolved V gene accounts for under half, and the cause of the remainder is not known. That table is the source of V, J and clone size, and D and trimming were worked out from the DNA. In all, the sample holds under 200,000 clones, and 70% to 90% of those were seen once. The biggest ten clones account for roughly 25% of the sample.

Trimming at the junction amounts to 4 bases on V and 4 bases on J, and the germline ends lie 10 bases apart. The germline V gene specifies MNHEY as CDR1 and SVGAGI as CDR2. The CDR3 runs 13 residues from the cysteine to the phenylalanine. Only the CDR3 DNA is retained, 39 bases long and in frame from the first base. The sample is drawn from a study of T cell responses to AZD1222 COVID-19 vaccine (dated by TCRdb to the early 2020s). With regard to the full study: A total of just over 230 trial participants underwent TCR sequencing, of whom about 200 received two doses of AZD1222 and some 25 received two doses of the MenACWY control vaccine. Trial participants were enrolled into age subgroups of 18-55, 56-69 and 70-plus years, which contained roughly 150, 30 and 60 TCR-sequenced participants, respectively. Overall study results and their limits: Epitopes outside the regions mutated in the B.1.351 and B.1.1.7 variants were reportedly recognized by nearly half of the unique spike-specific TCRs. Because no samples from the day 14 peak response were available, repertoires could be characterized only after the peak T cell response. The 56-69-year group was small, and its depth increase did not reach significance, likely because of low power. Spike-specific TCR breadth and depth rose significantly after two AZD1222 doses compared with day 0 and with MenACWY recipients. Conclusions about previously exposed vaccinees are limited, since just a handful of AZD1222 recipients were seropositive for SARS-CoV-2 at baseline. CD4 TCRs associated with the vaccine covered the entire spike protein, and the dominant responses were in regions 160-218 and 743-854. Participants were mostly white British and included more females than males, and it was suggested by the authors that clonal diversity may have been underestimated.

What the time point label conveys for this sample: about 28 days (+/-7) after the second vaccine dose. AZD1222 recipients whose second dose came at about 4 weeks and those whose second dose came at about 12 weeks were combined into one group, since spike-specific TCR depth and breadth did not differ between the two schedules. Vaccinee samples came from UK trials COV001 and COV002, including a single-blind randomized controlled phase 2/3 trial of AZD1222 (ChAdOx1 nCoV-19) in healthy adults. For TCRbeta chain sequencing, PBMC samples were collected from trial participants at day 0 and at day 28 after the second dose.

Recombination linked TRBV6-5 to TRBJ1-2, with the D gene not confidently named. The material was peripheral blood, obtained 28 days after the second AZD1222 dose. This sequence originates from an adult who received the AZD1222 COVID-19 vaccine. The nucleotides read TGTGCCAGCAGTTTTAGCGGGTCCTATGGCTACACCTTC. Protein translation: CASSFSGSYGYTF.